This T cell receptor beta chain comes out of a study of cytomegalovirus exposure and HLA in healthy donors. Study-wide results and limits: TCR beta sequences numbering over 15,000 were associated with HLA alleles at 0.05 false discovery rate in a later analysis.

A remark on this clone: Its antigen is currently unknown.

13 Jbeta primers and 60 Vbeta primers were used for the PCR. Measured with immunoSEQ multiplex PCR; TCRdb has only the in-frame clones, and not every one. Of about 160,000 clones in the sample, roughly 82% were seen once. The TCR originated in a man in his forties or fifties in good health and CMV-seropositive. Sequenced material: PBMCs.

The CDR3 sequence is CASSEQAGGTDTQYF. For the CDR3, the DNA is TGTGCCAGCAGTGAGCAAGCGGGGGGCACAGATACGCAGTATTTT. The rearrangement uses TRBV6-1 and TRBJ2-3; TRBD2 matches at 8 bases. This CDR3 spans 15 amino acids. V shed 3 bases, J shed 1 base, and the junction held 3 bases outside the gene matches. Germline V CDR1 and CDR2: MNHNS, SASEGT.